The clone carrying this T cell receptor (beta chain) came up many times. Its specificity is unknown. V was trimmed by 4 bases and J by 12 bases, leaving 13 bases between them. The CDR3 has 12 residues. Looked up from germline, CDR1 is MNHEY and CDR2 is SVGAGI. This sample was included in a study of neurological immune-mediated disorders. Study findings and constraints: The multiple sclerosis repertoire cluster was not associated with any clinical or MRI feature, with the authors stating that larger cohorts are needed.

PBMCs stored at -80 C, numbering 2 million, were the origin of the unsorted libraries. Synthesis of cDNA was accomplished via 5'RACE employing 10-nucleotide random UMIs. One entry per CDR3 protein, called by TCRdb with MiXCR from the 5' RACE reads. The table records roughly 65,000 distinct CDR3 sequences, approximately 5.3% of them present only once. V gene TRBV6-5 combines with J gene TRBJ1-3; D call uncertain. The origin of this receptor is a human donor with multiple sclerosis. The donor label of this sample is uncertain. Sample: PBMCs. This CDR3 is CASSSPNGIIYF. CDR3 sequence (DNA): TGTGCCAGCAGTTCTCCGAACGGTATCATATATTTT.